The 10 T cell receptor beta chains reported below all come from one sample, sequenced in a study of immune cell composition in non-small cell lung cancer. Generated by immunoSEQ multiplex PCR, the TCRdb table keeps only in-frame clones and is missing some. This table holds 2,500 to 3,500 clones, about 78% found once. Sequenced: lung tumor tissue. Receptors were obtained from a human donor with non-small cell lung cancer.

The rearrangement joins TRBV29-1 to TRBJ2-3, with 11 bases identical to TRBD2. The CDR3 extends over 15 amino acids. Losses at the gene ends were 7 bases for V and 3 bases for J; bases not matched to a gene: 9. Germline V lookup: CDR1 SQVTM, CDR2 ANQGSEA. DNA of the CDR3: TGCAGCGCCGATGGTCTAGCGGGGGGAACAGATACGCAGTATTTT. Encoded protein: CSADGLAGGTDTQYF.

This clone was detected only once. The genes are TRBV2 and TRBJ2-6; maybe TRBD1 (6 bases). CDR3 size: 16 residues. Germline V gene data show CDR1 as SNHLY and CDR2 as FYNNEI. With 4 bases removed from V and 4 bases from J, the gap between germline ends came to 14 bases. The CDR3 here is CASSAGRGSGANVLTF. CDR3 DNA sequence: TGTGCCAGCAGTGCAGGCAGGGGATCGGGGGCCAACGTCCTGACTTTC.

This clone was found once. The chain combines TRBV7-6 with TRBJ1-6; D is perhaps TRBD1 (5 bases). This CDR3 has 16 amino acids. The germline CDR1 and CDR2 sequences are SGHVS and FNYEAQ. V gave up 3 bases and J gave up 0 bases, with 9 bases separating them. CDR3 nucleotide sequence: TGTGCCAGCAGCTTGGACGACAGCTCCTATAATTCACCCCTCCACTTT. Translation: CASSLDDSSYNSPLHF.

In DNA, the CDR3 is TGTGCCGGAACAGGGGGCCTTACCTACGAGCAGTACTTC. Amino acid sequence: CAGTGGLTYEQYF. The chain has TRBV2 and TRBJ2-7; 9 bases line up with TRBD1. V trimming: 11 bases; J trimming: 2 bases; junction bases outside the gene matches: 7. Germline assignment: CDR1 SNHLY and CDR2 FYNNEI. The CDR3 contains 13 residues. Using reference TRBV2 and TRBJ2-7 for the parts outside the CDR3, the full variable domain is EPEVTQTPSHQVTQMGQEVILRCVPISNHLYFYWYRQILGQKVEFLVSFYNNEISEKSEIFDDQFSVERPDGSNFTLKIRSTKLEDSAMYFCAGTGGLTYEQYFGPGTRLTVT.

The V call is TRBV11-3, the J call TRBJ2-1; 11 bases agree with TRBD2. CDR3 length: 15 residues. J lost 4 bases, V lost 5 bases, and 4 bases had no gene match. Germline V gene sequence: CDR1 SGHNT, CDR2 YENEEA. The CDR3 DNA is TGTGCCAGCAGCCTCTTAGCGGGAGGGTACAATGAGCAGTTCTTC. It codes for CASSLLAGGYNEQFF.

The chain links TRBV11-1 to TRBJ2-4; the match to TRBD1 covers 7 bases. The V gene end was trimmed by 5 bases and the J gene end by 3 bases; junction bases not matched to a gene: 4. Per the germline V gene, CDR1 is SGHAT and CDR2 is FQDESV (reference sequence). CDR3 length: 14 residues. Here the CDR3 reads CASSTRQGKNIQYF. The CDR3 nucleotides are TGTGCCAGCAGCACCCGACAGGGCAAAAACATTCAGTACTTC.

The V gene is TRBV7-9, the J gene TRBJ2-3; maybe TRBD1 (5 bases). Trimming removed 1 base from V and 5 bases from J, with 13 bases in between. CDR1 is SEHNR and CDR2 is FQNEAQ in the germline V gene (reference sequence). CDR3 length equals 15 residues. The CDR3 DNA sequence: TGTGCCAGCAGCTTAGTCTCTCAGGGAATAGATACGCAGTATTTT. Residues: CASSLVSQGIDTQYF.

The genes are TRBV15 and TRBJ1-5; D gene uncertain. CDR3 length: 12 amino acids. Germline values: CDR1 LNHNV, CDR2 YYDKDF (reference sequence). V lost 5 bases and J 12 bases, leaving 14 bases between the germline ends. Here the CDR3 reads CATSGRKGDQHF. CDR3 sequence (DNA): TGTGCCACCAGCGGGCGGAAGGGAGACCAGCATTTT. Full variable domain (missing parts from reference TRBV15 and TRBJ1-5): DAMVIQNPRYQVTQFGKPVTLSCSQTLNHNVMYWYQQKSSQAPKLLFHYYDKDFNNEADTPDNFQSRRPNTSFCFLDIRSPGLGDTAMYLCATSGRKGDQHFGDGTRLSIL.

The chain joins TRBV5-1 to TRBJ2-7; D might be TRBD1 (6 bases). The CDR3 is 14 amino acids. The germline V gene encodes CDR1 SGHRS and CDR2 YFSETQ. The V end lost 1 base, the J end lost 0 bases, and 8 bases lay between the germline ends. CDR3 residues: CASSLTGTSYEQYF. The CDR3 DNA reads TGCGCCAGCAGCTTGACAGGGACCTCCTACGAGCAGTACTTC.

V is TRBV29-1 and J is TRBJ2-1; D perhaps matches TRBD2 (6 bases). Trimming pared 4 bases from V and 7 bases from J, leaving 17 bases between. This CDR3 region has 14 residues. The V gene's germline CDR1 is SQVTM and CDR2 ANQGSEA. CDR3 sequence (DNA): TGCAGCGTTGGAGGGCCGGAGGGTTGGAATGAGCAGTTCTTC. Translated: CSVGGPEGWNEQFF.